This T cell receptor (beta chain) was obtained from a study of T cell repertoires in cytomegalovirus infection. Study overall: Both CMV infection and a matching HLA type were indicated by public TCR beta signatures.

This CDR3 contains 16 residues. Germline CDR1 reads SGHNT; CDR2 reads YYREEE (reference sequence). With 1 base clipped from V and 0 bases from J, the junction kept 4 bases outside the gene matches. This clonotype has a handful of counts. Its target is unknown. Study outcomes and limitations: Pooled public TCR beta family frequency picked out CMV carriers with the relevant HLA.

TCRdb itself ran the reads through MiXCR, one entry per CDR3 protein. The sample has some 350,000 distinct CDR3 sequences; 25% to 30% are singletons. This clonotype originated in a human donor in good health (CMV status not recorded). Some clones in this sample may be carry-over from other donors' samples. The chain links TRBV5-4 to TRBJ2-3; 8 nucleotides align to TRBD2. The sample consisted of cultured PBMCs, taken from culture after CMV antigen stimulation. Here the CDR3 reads CASSLKAGDSTDTQYF. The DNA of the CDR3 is TGTGCCAGCAGCTTGAAAGCGGGAGATAGCACAGATACGCAGTATTTT. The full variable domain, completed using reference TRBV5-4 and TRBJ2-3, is ETGVTQSPTHLIKTRGQQVTLRCSSQSGHNTVSWYQQALGQGPQFIFQYYREEENGRGNFPPRFSGLQFPNYSSELNVNALELDDSALYLCASSLKAGDSTDTQYFGPGTRLTVL.